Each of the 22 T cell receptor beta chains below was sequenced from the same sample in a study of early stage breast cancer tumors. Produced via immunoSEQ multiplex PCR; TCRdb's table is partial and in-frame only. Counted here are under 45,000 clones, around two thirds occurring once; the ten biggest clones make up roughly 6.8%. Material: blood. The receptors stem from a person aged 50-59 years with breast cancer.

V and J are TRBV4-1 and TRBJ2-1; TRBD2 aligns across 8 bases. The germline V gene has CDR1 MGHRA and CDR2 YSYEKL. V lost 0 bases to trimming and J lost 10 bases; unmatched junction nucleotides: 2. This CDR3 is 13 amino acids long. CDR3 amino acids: CASSQEAGGEQFF. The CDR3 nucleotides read TGCGCCAGCAGCCAAGAGGCGGGAGGCGAGCAGTTCTTC.

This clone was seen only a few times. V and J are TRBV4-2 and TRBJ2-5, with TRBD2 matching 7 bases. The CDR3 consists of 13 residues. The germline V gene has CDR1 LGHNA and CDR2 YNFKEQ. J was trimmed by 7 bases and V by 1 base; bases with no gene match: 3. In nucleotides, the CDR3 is TGTGCCAGCAGCCAAGTCCGGGAGGCGACCCAGTACTTC. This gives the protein CASSQVREATQYF.

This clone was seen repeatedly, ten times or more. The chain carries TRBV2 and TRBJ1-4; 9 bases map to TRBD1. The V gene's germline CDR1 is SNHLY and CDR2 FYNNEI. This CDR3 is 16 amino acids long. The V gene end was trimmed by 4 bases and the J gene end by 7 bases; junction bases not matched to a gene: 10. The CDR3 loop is CASSGGTGTGIEKLFF. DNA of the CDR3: TGTGCCAGCAGTGGGGGGACCGGGACAGGGATTGAAAAACTGTTTTTT.

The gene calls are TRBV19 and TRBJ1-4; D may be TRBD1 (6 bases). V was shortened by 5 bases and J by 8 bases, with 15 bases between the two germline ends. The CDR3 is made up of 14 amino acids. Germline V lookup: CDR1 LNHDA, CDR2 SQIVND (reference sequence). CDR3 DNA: TGTGCCAGTAGTGGGGCAGGGGTCAGAGAAAAACTGTTTTTT. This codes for CASSGAGVREKLFF.

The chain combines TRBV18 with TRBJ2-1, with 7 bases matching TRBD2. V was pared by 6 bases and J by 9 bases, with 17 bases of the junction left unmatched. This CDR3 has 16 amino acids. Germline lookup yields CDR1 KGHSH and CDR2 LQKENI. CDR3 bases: TGTGCCAGCTCTCAATCCTGGGCGGGAGTTTTAGGTGAGCAGTTCTTC. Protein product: CASSQSWAGVLGEQFF.

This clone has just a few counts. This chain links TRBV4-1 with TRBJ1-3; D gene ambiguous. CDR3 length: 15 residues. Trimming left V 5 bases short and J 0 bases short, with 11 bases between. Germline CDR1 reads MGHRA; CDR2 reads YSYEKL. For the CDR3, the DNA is TGCGCCAGCAGCGAGAGCCCCGGCTCTGGAAACACCATATATTTT. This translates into CASSESPGSGNTIYF.

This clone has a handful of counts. CDR3 amino acids: CASSLDSGRWDEQFF. For the CDR3, the DNA is TGTGCCAGCAGCTTGGATAGCGGGAGATGGGATGAGCAGTTCTTC. The genes are TRBV5-6 and TRBJ2-1; TRBD2 matches 9 bases. Germline CDR1 is SGHDT and CDR2 is YYEEEE. The CDR3 sequence is 15 residues long. The junction had 6 bases not matched to a gene; V was cut back by 0 bases and J by 8 bases.

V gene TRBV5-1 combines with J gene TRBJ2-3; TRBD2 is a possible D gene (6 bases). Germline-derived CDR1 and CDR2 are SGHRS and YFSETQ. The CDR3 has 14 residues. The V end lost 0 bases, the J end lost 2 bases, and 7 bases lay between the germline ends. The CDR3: CASSLARDTDTQYF. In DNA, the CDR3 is TGCGCCAGCAGCTTGGCGCGGGACACAGATACGCAGTATTTT. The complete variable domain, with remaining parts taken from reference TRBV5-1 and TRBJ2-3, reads KAGVTQTPRYLIKTRGQQVTLSCSPISGHRSVSWYQQTPGQGLQFLFEYFSETQRNKGNFPGRFSGRQFSNSRSEMNVSTLELGDSALYLCASSLARDTDTQYFGPGTRLTVL.

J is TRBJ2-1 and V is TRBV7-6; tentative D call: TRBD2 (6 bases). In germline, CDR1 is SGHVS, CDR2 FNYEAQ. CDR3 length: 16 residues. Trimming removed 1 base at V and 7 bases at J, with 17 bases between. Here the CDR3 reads CASSLDETGEGNEQFF. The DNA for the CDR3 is TGTGCCAGCAGCTTAGACGAGACGGGAGAGGGGAATGAGCAGTTCTTC.

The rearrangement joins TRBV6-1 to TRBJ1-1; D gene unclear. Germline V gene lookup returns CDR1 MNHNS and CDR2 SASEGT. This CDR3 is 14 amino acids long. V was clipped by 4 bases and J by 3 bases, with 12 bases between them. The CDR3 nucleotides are TGTGCCAGCAGTGTTCGGGGAGAGGACACTGAAGCTTTCTTT. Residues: CASSVRGEDTEAFF.

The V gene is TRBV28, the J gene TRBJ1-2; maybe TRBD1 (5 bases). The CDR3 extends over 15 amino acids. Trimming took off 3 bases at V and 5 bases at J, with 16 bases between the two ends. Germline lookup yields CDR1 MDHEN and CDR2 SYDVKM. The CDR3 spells CASSFESGGRYGYTF. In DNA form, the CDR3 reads TGTGCCAGCAGTTTCGAATCCGGGGGACGTTATGGCTACACCTTC.

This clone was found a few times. Here the CDR3 DNA reads TGCAGCGTCGCCCGGGTTCTCACCCTTGGCGATGAGCAGTTCTTC. This sequence encodes CSVARVLTLGDEQFF. The rearrangement joins TRBV29-1 to TRBJ2-1; D remains ambiguous. The V and J ends lost 6 bases and 8 bases respectively, with 23 bases between them. This CDR3 is built from 15 residues. The germline gives CDR1 SQVTM, CDR2 ANQGSEA.

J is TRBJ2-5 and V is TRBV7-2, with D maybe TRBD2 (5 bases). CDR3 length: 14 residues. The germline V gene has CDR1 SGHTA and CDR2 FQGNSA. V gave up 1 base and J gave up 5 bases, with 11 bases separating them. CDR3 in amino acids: CASSLETRWETQYF. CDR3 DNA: TGTGCCAGCAGCTTAGAAACTAGGTGGGAGACCCAGTACTTC.

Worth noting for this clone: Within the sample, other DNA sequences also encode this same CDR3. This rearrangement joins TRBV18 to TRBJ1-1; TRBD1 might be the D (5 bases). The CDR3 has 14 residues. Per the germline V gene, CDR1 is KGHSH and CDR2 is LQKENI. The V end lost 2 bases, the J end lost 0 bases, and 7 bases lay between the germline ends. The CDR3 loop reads CASSPDRLNTEAFF. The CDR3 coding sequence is TGTGCCAGCTCACCAGACAGACTGAACACTGAAGCTTTCTTT.

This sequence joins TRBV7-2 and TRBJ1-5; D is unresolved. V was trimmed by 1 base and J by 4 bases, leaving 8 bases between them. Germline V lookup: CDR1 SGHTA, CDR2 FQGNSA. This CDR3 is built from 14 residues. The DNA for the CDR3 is TGTGCCAGCAGCTTAGGGTTAGAAAATCAGCCCCAGCATTTT. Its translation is CASSLGLENQPQHF.

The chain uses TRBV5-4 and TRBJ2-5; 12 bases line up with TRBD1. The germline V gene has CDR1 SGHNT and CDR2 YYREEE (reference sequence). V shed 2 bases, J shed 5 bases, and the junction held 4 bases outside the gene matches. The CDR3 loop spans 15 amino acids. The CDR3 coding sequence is TGTGCCAGCAGCTTCGGGACAGGGGGCAGGGAGACCCAGTACTTC. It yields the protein CASSFGTGGRETQYF.

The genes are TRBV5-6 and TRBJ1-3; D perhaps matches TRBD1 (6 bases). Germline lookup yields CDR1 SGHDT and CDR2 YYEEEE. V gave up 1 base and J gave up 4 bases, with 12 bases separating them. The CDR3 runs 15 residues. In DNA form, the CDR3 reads TGTGCCAGCAGCTTGTGGGCAGGGGCAGGAAACACCATATATTTT. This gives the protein CASSLWAGAGNTIYF.

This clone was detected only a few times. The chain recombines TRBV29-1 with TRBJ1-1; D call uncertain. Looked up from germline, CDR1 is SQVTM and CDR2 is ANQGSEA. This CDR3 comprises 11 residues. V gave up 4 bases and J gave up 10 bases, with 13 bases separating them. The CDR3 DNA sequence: TGCAGCGTTGGGGCCGGAGGCCCAGCTTTCTTT. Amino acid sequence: CSVGAGGPAFF.

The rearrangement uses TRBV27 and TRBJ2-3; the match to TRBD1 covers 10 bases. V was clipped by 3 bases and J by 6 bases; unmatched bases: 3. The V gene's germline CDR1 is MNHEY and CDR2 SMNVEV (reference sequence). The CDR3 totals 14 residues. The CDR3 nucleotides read TGTGCCAGCAGTTTGACAGGGGGCTGGGATACGCAGTATTTT. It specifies CASSLTGGWDTQYF.

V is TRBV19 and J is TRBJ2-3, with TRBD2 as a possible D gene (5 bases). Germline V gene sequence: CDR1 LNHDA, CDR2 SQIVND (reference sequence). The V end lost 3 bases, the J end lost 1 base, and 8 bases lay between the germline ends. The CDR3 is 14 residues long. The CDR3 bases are TGTGCCAGTAGTATGGACTCACGCACAGATACGCAGTATTTT. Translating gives CASSMDSRTDTQYF. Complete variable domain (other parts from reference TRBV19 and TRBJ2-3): DGGITQSPKYLFRKEGQNVTLSCEQNLNHDAMYWYRQDPGQGLRLIYYSQIVNDFQKGDIAEGYSVSREKKESFPLTVTSAQKNPTAFYLCASSMDSRTDTQYFGPGTRLTVL.

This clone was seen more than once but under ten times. CDR3 protein: CAWSVQLAGEQFF. In nucleotides, the CDR3 is TGTGCCTGGAGTGTTCAGCTAGCAGGCGAGCAGTTCTTC. The chain recombines TRBV30 with TRBJ2-1; D possibly corresponds to TRBD2 (5 bases). The V gene lost 0 bases and the J gene lost 10 bases, with 13 bases spanning the gap. Germline V gives CDR1 GTSNPN, CDR2 SVGIG (reference sequence). The CDR3 loop spans 13 amino acids. The full variable domain, its missing parts supplied by reference TRBV30 and TRBJ2-1, is SQTIHQWPATLVQPVGSPLSLECTVEGTSNPNLYWYRQAAGRGLQLLFYSVGIGQISSEVPQNLSASRPQDRQFILSSKKLLLSDSGFYLCAWSVQLAGEQFFGPGTRLTVL.

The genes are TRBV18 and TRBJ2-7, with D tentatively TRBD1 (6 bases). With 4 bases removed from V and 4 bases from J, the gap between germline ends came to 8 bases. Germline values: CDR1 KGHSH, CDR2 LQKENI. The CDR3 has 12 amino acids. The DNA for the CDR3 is TGTGCCAGCTCACAGGGACAATACGAGCAGTACGTC. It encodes CASSQGQYEQYV.